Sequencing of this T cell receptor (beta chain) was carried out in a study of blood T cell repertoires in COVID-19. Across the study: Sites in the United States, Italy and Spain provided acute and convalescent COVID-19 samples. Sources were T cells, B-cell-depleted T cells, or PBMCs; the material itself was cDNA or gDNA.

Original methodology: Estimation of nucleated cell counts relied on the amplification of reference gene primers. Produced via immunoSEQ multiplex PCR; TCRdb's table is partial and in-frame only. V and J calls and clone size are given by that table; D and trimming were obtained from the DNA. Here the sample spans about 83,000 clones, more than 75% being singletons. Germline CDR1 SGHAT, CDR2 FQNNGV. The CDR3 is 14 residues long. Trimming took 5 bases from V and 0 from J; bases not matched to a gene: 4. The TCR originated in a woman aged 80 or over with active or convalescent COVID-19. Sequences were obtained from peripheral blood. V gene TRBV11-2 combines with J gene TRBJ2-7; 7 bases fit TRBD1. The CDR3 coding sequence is TGTGCCAGCAGCCTCGGACAGGTCTCCTACGAGCAGTACTTC. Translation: CASSLGQVSYEQYF. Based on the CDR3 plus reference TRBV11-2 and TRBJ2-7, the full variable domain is EAGVAQSPRYKIIEKRQSVAFWCNPISGHATLYWYQQILGQGPKLLIQFQNNGVVDDSQLPKDRFSAERLKGVDSTLKIQPAKLEDSAVYLCASSLGQVSYEQYFGPGTRLTVT.